Below, 19 T cell receptor beta chains from the same sample are listed, as sequenced in a study of graft-versus-host responses after intestinal transplantation. The method was immunoSEQ multiplex PCR; TCRdb's version includes in-frame clones alone and lacks a portion of them. The sample lists about 98,000 clones, 86% seen once, with more than 1.4% in the top ten. Source: PBMCs, taken 255 days after intestinal transplant. These TCRs come from a human patient who received an intestinal transplant, so some T cells may come from the graft donor.

The chain carries TRBV19 and TRBJ2-7; no firm D call. V was clipped by 4 bases and J by 2 bases, with 9 bases between them. Germline-derived CDR1 and CDR2 are LNHDA and SQIVND (reference sequence). CDR3 length equals 13 residues. The CDR3 here is CASSRTETYEQYF. The CDR3 bases are TGTGCCAGTAGTAGAACAGAGACCTACGAGCAGTACTTC.

This clone was seen only once. The chain carries TRBV5-6 and TRBJ1-5, with 12 positions matching TRBD1. Germline CDR1 and CDR2: SGHDT and YYEEEE. This CDR3 spans 14 amino acids. V lost 6 bases to trimming and J lost 7 bases; unmatched junction nucleotides: 5. Here the CDR3 DNA reads TGTGCCAGCAACCGGGGGACAGGGGGCCAGCCCCAGCATTTT. Translating it yields CASNRGTGGQPQHF.

A single count supports this clone. Here the CDR3 DNA reads TGCGCCAGCAGCTTGGTATCTGCCCGAGGCGGGGAGCTGTTTTTT. Translation: CASSLVSARGGELFF. The chain couples TRBV5-1 to TRBJ2-2; D not certain. Deletions cut 0 bases from V and 7 bases from J, with 13 bases between. Germline CDR1 SGHRS, CDR2 YFSETQ. The CDR3 totals 15 residues. The variable domain in full, completed from reference TRBV5-1 and TRBJ2-2, reads KAGVTQTPRYLIKTRGQQVTLSCSPISGHRSVSWYQQTPGQGLQFLFEYFSETQRNKGNFPGRFSGRQFSNSRSEMNVSTLELGDSALYLCASSLVSARGGELFFGEGSRLTVL.

This clone appeared once. V is TRBV19 and J is TRBJ1-1; TRBD1 is a possible D gene (6 bases). The CDR3 totals 14 residues. The germline CDR1 and CDR2 sequences are LNHDA and SQIVND (reference sequence). V lost 6 bases and J 5 bases, leaving 16 bases between the germline ends. The DNA for the CDR3 is TGTGCCAGTAGCGGGGGCGAAGGGATGACTGAAGCTTTCTTT. Its translation is CASSGGEGMTEAFF.

The chain joins TRBV14 to TRBJ1-3, with 7 positions matching TRBD1. Per the germline V gene, CDR1 is SGHDN and CDR2 is FVKESK. The CDR3 covers 13 residues. V shed 8 bases and J 9 bases; nucleotides not matched to a gene: 10. Written as DNA, the CDR3 is TGTGCCAGCCCCGACAGGGATCTTCTCACCATATATTTT. Encoded protein: CASPDRDLLTIYF.

The rearrangement links TRBV28 to TRBJ2-1, with 7 positions matching TRBD2. The CDR3 length is 15 residues. V was pared by 4 bases and J by 4 bases, with 7 bases of the junction left unmatched. In germline, CDR1 is MDHEN, CDR2 SYDVKM. This CDR3 reads CASSSSGRAYNEQFF. In DNA form, the CDR3 reads TGTGCCAGCAGTTCCTCAGGGAGGGCGTACAATGAGCAGTTCTTC. Complete variable domain (other parts from reference TRBV28 and TRBJ2-1): DVKVTQSSRYLVKRTGEKVFLECVQDMDHENMFWYRQDPGLGLRLIYFSYDVKMKEKGDIPEGYSVSREKKERFSLILESASTNQTSMYLCASSSSGRAYNEQFFGPGTRLTVL.

This chain links TRBV28 with TRBJ2-1; possible D gene TRBD2, 6 bases. The CDR3 contains 18 residues. The V end was cut by 2 bases, the J end by 0 bases, with 17 bases between. The germline gives CDR1 MDHEN, CDR2 SYDVKM. This CDR3 is CASSLQSLASSSYNEQFF. CDR3 sequence (DNA): TGTGCCAGCAGTTTACAGAGTCTAGCGTCGAGCTCCTACAATGAGCAGTTCTTC.

This chain joins TRBV6-1 and TRBJ2-3, with 9 positions matching TRBD2. Germline-derived CDR1 and CDR2 are MNHNS and SASEGT. V was pared by 4 bases and J by 3 bases, with 5 bases of the junction left unmatched. There are 15 residues in the CDR3. The CDR3 DNA follows: TGTGCCAGCAGTGGAAGCGGGGGGAGGACAGATACGCAGTATTTT. This codes for CASSGSGGRTDTQYF.

This chain links TRBV6-7 with TRBJ2-7, with D maybe TRBD2 (6 bases). TRBV6-7 is marked as an open reading frame, function uncertain. Trimming removed 7 bases at V and 2 bases at J, with 15 bases between. This CDR3 is 14 amino acids long. The chain's CDR3 is CASTRLAIPYEQYF. CDR3 DNA: TGTGCCAGCACCCGCCTAGCGATCCCCTACGAGCAGTACTTC.

The V gene is TRBV11-3, the J gene TRBJ2-5; either TRBD1 or TRBD2 may fit D (5 bases each). Between the trimmed V and J ends, which lost 3 bases and 7 bases, there was a span of 12 bases. This CDR3 is 13 amino acids long. CDR1 and CDR2 (germline): SGHNT, YENEEA. The CDR3 spells CASSLGPRGTQYF. CDR3 nucleotides: TGTGCCAGCAGCTTGGGACCGAGGGGGACCCAGTACTTC.

The chain has TRBV29-1 and TRBJ2-7; 8 bases map to TRBD2. Trimming took 3 bases from V and 2 from J; bases not matched to a gene: 9. The CDR3 is made up of 15 amino acids. Germline V gene data show CDR1 as SQVTM and CDR2 as ANQGSEA. CDR3: CSVERLWRGAYEQYF. In DNA, the CDR3 is TGCAGCGTTGAGCGCCTTTGGCGGGGGGCCTACGAGCAGTACTTC.

The rearrangement joins TRBV6-1 to TRBJ1-3; no clear D gene. The CDR3 runs 13 residues. Looked up from germline, CDR1 is MNHNS and CDR2 is SASEGT. The V end lost 7 bases, the J end lost 2 bases, and 9 bases lay between the germline ends. CDR3 amino acids: CASMRVAGNTIYF. The CDR3 DNA follows: TGTGCCAGCATGAGGGTAGCTGGAAACACCATATATTTT.

The V and J genes are TRBV2 and TRBJ1-1; TRBD1 aligns across 8 bases. Germline CDR1 reads SNHLY; CDR2 reads FYNNEI. With 10 bases clipped from V and 1 base from J, the junction kept 14 bases outside the gene matches. This CDR3 is 16 amino acids long. The CDR3 region has the DNA TGTGCCATCTTCTTTGACCCAGGGGGCCGGAACACTGAAGCTTTCTTT. This codes for CAIFFDPGGRNTEAFF.

The V and J genes are TRBV4-1 and TRBJ2-5, with TRBD2 matching over 8 bases. J lost 2 bases, V lost 1 base, and 3 bases had no gene match. The CDR3 length is 15 residues. The V gene's germline CDR1 is MGHRA and CDR2 YSYEKL. Here the CDR3 reads CASSQAGGPQETQYF. In DNA form, the CDR3 reads TGCGCCAGCAGCCAAGCGGGGGGGCCGCAAGAGACCCAGTACTTC.

V gene TRBV6-1 combines with J gene TRBJ1-2; D might be TRBD1 (5 bases). The CDR3 is made up of 16 amino acids. CDR1 and CDR2 (germline): MNHNS, SASEGT. V was clipped by 4 bases and J by 8 bases, with 23 bases between them. The CDR3 here is CASSVGSLAGREGYTF. The CDR3 DNA is TGTGCCAGCAGTGTGGGATCATTGGCAGGGCGCGAAGGCTACACCTTC.

This clone was seen just once. The V call is TRBV5-6, the J call TRBJ2-7, with D unclear. CDR1 is SGHDT, CDR2 YYEEEE, per germline. The V end was cut by 4 bases, the J end by 0 bases, with 8 bases between. The CDR3 spans 13 residues. The CDR3 spells CASSPGSSYEQYF. DNA for the CDR3: TGTGCCAGCAGCCCTGGTAGCTCCTACGAGCAGTACTTC.

CDR3 residues: CASSLGKEGNEQFF. In DNA form, the CDR3 reads TGCGCCAGCAGCTTGGGTAAGGAGGGGAATGAGCAGTTCTTC. The chain is built from TRBV5-1 and TRBJ2-1; perhaps TRBD2 as D (6 bases). Trimming stripped 0 bases from V and 7 bases from J, with 11 bases between. Per germline, CDR1 SGHRS and CDR2 YFSETQ. This CDR3 comprises 14 residues.

The V call is TRBV2, the J call TRBJ1-1; D gene uncertain. The CDR3 has 14 amino acids. The germline gives CDR1 SNHLY, CDR2 FYNNEI. Trimming left V 0 bases short and J 3 bases short, with 8 bases between. CDR3 amino acids: CASSEANGYTEAFF. DNA of the CDR3: TGTGCCAGCAGTGAAGCGAACGGTTACACTGAAGCTTTCTTT.

The chain combines TRBV6-1 with TRBJ2-3; TRBD1 matches at 7 bases. CDR1 and CDR2 (germline): MNHNS, SASEGT. The CDR3 extends over 12 amino acids. With V trimmed by 11 bases and J by 1 base, 3 bases remained unmatched. The CDR3 sequence: CAAQGGTDTQYF. DNA for the CDR3: TGTGCCGCCCAGGGGGGCACAGATACGCAGTATTTT.